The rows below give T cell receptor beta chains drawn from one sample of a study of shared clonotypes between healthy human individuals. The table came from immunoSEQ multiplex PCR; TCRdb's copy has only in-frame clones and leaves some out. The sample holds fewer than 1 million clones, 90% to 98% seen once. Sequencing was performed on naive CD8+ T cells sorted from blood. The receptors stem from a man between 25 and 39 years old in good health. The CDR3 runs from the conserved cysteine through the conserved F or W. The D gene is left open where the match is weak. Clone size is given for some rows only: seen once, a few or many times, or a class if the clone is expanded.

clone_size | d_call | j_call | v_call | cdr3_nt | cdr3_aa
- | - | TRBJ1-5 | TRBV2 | TGTGCCAGCAGTGACTCCCCCGAGCAAGGGGGTTATAGCAATCAGCCCCAGCATTTT | CASSDSPEQGGYSNQPQHF
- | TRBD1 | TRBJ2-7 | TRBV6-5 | TGTGCCAGCAGGCCAGAGGGGACAGTGTCCTACGAGCAGTACTTC | CASRPEGTVSYEQYF
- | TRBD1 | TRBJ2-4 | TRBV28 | TGTGCCAGCAGTCAAAGAACAGGGGCTAAACACATTCAGTACTTC | CASSQRTGAKHIQYF
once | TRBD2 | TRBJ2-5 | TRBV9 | TGTGCCAGCAGCGGGGGACTAGCGGGAGGGCTCTCGGAGACCCAGTACTTC | CASSGGLAGGLSETQYF
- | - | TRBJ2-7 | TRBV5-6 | TGTGCCAGCAGTTATCGGGGGCGCGAGCAGTACTTC | CASSYRGREQYF
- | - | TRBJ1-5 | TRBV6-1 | TGTGCCAGCAGTGAAGCGTTAGCGAGCTATAGCAATCAGCCCCAGCATTTT | CASSEALASYSNQPQHF
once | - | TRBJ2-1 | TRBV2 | TGTGCCAGCATAACCCCTGTGAACAATGAGCAGTTCTTC | CASITPVNNEQFF
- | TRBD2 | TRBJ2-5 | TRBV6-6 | TGTGCCAGCGAGATACTAGCGGGAGAATTAGGGGAGACCCAGTACTTC | CASEILAGELGETQYF
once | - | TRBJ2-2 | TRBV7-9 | TGTGCCAGCAGCATGATGAGCACCGGGGAGCTGTTTTTT | CASSMMSTGELFF
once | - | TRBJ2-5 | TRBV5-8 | TGTGCCAGCAGCTTGAAATGGGACGGAGAGACCCAGTACTTC | CASSLKWDGETQYF
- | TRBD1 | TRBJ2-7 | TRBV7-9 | TGTGCCAGCAGTCAGACAGGGGGTAACGAGCAGTACTTC | CASSQTGGNEQYF
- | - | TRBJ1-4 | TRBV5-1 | TGCGCCAGCAGCTTGGTGGGGTTTGATGAAAAACTGTTTTTT | CASSLVGFDEKLFF
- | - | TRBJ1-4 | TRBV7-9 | TGTGCCAGCAGCTCCGAACAGGGAAGCTTGGCTAATGAAAAACTGTTTTTT | CASSSEQGSLANEKLFF
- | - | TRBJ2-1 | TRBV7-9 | TGTGCCAGCAGCCCAGGGGCGTCCTCCAGTGAGCAGTTCTTC | CASSPGASSSEQFF
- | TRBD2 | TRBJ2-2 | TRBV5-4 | TGTGCCAGCAGCCTCGTGTTAGCGGGAGACGGGGAGCTGTTTTTT | CASSLVLAGDGELFF
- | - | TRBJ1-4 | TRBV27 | TGTGCCAGCAGCTTTAGGACAGACGCGGTCGAAAAACTGTTTTTT | CASSFRTDAVEKLFF
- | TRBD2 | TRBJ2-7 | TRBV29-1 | TGCAGCGTTGAAGATCCGACTAGCGAGACCTACGAGCAGTACTTC | CSVEDPTSETYEQYF
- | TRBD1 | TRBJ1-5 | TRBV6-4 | TGTGCCAGCACCCTTTACAGGGGGCTAAATCAGCCCCAGCATTTT | CASTLYRGLNQPQHF
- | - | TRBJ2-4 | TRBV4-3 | TGCGCCAGCAGCCTATACCTTAGCGGTGGACTAGCCAAAAACATTCAGTACTTC | CASSLYLSGGLAKNIQYF
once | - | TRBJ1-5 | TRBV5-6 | TGTGCCAGCAGCTTAAGGAGACAGAGCAGCAATCAGCCCCAGCATTTT | CASSLRRQSSNQPQHF
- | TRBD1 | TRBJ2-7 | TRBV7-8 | TGTGCCAGCAGCTTAACAGGGGTATGGGAGCAGTACTTC | CASSLTGVWEQYF
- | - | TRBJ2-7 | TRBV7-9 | TGTGCCAGCAGCCCCCGAGAGACAGCCTACGAGCAGTACTTC | CASSPRETAYEQYF
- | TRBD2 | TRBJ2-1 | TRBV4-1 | TGCGCCAGCACCCCAGAGTTTCTAGCGGGGGAGCAGTTCTTC | CASTPEFLAGEQFF
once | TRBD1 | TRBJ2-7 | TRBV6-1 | TGTGCCAGCAGTCACCATGGGACAGGGACTTACGAGCAGTACTTC | CASSHHGTGTYEQYF
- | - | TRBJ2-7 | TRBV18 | TGTGCCAGCTCACCCGATGGGGCAGGGCCCTACGAGCAGTACTTC | CASSPDGAGPYEQYF
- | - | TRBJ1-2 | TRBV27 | TGTGCCAGCAGTTTATCGGTTTCTTCCGCCTATGGCTACACCTTC | CASSLSVSSAYGYTF
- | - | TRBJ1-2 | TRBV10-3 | TGTGCCATCAGTCCCCCCAGGCAGGTCGGCTATGGCTACACCTTC | CAISPPRQVGYGYTF
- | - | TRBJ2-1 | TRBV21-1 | TGTGCCAGCAGCAGTCAGGGGAATGAGCAGTTCTTC | CASSSQGNEQFF
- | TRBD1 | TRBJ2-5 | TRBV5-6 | TGTGCCAACTCCTTGTGGGACAGGGAGTGGGAGACCCAGTACTTC | CANSLWDREWETQYF
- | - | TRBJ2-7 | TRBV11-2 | TGTGCCAGCAGCTTCGGGGCCTACGAGCAGTACTTC | CASSFGAYEQYF
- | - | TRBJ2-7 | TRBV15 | TGTGCCACCAGCAGAGAAGACATCTTCTCCTACGAGCAGTACTTC | CATSREDIFSYEQYF
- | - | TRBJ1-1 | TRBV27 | TGTGCCAGCAGTTTAGGTGTGGGTCACACTGAAGCTTTCTTT | CASSLGVGHTEAFF
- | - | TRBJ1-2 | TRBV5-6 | TGTGCCAGCAGCTTGGGGCAGGGTAACGGCTACACCTTC | CASSLGQGNGYTF
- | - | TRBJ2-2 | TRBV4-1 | TGCGCCAGCAGCCAACCGAACACCGGGGAGCTGTTTTTT | CASSQPNTGELFF
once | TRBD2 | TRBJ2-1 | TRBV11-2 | TGTGCCAGCAGCTTAGGTGAAGGACTAGCGGGGTTGGGGGAGCAGTTCTTC | CASSLGEGLAGLGEQFF
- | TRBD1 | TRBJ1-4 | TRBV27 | TGTGCCAGCAGTACGCGGGACAGGGTCCATGAAAAACTGTTTTTT | CASSTRDRVHEKLFF
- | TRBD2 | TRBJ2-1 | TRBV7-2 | TGTGCCAGCAGCTTAGTGTTAGCGGGAGTGGCAGTGTACAATGAGCAGTTCTTC | CASSLVLAGVAVYNEQFF
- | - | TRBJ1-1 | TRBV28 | TGTGCCAGCAGGCATTTATGGCCCTCGGGCTTGAACACTGAAGCTTTCTTT | CASRHLWPSGLNTEAFF
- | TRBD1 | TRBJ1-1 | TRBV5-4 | TGTGCCAGCAGCCCGCGCTCGACAGGGGTACTTTCAAAGAACACTGAAGCTTTCTTT | CASSPRSTGVLSKNTEAFF
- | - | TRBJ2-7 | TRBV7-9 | TGTGCCAGCAGCCCCTTCCTTATCTACGAGCAGTACTTC | CASSPFLIYEQYF
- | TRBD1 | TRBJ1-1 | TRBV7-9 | TGTGCCAGCAGTATTGGACAGGGCGGGACTGAAGCTTTCTTT | CASSIGQGGTEAFF
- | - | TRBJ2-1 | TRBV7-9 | TGTGCCAGCAGTTATTTGTCGGCAGGCTACAATGAGCAGTTCTTC | CASSYLSAGYNEQFF
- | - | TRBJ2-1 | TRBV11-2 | TGTGCCAGCAGCCACCAGAGGATAATAAACAATGAGCAGTTCTTC | CASSHQRIINNEQFF